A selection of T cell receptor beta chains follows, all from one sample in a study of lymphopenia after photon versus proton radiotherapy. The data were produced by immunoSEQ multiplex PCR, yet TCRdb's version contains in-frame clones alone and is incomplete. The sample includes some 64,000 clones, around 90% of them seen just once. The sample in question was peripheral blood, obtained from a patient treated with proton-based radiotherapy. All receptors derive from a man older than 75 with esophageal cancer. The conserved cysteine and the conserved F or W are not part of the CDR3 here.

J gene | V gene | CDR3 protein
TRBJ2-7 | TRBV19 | ASSMGTGGPYEQY
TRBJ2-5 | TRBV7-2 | ASSLGSLRETQY
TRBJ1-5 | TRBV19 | ARSSDRGRNQPQH
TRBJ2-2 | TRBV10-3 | ATIGTGGTGELF
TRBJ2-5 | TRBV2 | ASSPEAGVAETQY
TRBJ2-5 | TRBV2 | ASSGSTSGGRETQY
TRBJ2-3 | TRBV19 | ASSMTLGGVEDTQY
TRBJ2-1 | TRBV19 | ASSSWLAGHSYNEQF
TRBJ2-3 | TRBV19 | ASSIGGSFSDTQY
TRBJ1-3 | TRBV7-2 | ASSLITGGLNSGNTIY
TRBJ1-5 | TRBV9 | ASSVGLGQPQH
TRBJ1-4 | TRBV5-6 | ASSGAGATNEKLF
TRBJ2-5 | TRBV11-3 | ASSLEGSPYQETQY
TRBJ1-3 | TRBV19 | ASRQGATRNTIY
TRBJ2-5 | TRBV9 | ASSVPGSGETQY
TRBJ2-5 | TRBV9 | ASSLDSRVTQY
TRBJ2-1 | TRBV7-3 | ASSLGQGWF
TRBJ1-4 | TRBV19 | ASSIVRQGVEKLF
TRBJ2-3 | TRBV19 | ASSRDITDTQY
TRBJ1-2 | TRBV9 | ASGSGFGYT
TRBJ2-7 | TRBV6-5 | ASRGQGIYEQY
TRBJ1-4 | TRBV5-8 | ASSPRTGTFWATNEKLF
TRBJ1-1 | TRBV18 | ASSPSPPDSKAF
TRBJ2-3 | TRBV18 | ASSPLSGVVDTQY
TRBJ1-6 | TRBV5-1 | ASSLRPAYNSPLH
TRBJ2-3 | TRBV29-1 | SVLNAGTDTQY
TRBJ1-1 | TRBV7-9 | ASSLGTVEMGTEAF